These 23 T cell receptor beta chains originate from one sample sequenced in a study of cytomegalovirus exposure and HLA in healthy donors. Researchers ran the PCR with 60 Vbeta and 13 Jbeta primers. Some clones are missing from TCRdb's copy, which holds only in-frame ones; the method was immunoSEQ multiplex PCR. The sample includes 200,000 to 250,000 clones, about 77% of them seen just once. Specimen: PBMCs. The receptors were gathered from a woman under 40 in good health and CMV-seronegative.

This clone appeared a single time. The gene calls are TRBV9 and TRBJ1-2; D is uncertain. Germline-derived CDR1 and CDR2 are SGDLS and YYNGEE. The CDR3 loop spans 14 amino acids. V lost 0 bases to trimming and J lost 3 bases, with 9 bases between them. The CDR3 nucleotides are TGTGCCAGCAGCGTAGACAACCACGACTATGGCTACACCTTC. This sequence encodes CASSVDNHDYGYTF.

The chain links TRBV5-1 to TRBJ1-1; the match to TRBD1 covers 7 bases. Germline V gene lookup returns CDR1 SGHRS and CDR2 YFSETQ. This CDR3 region has 17 residues. J was trimmed by 0 bases and V by 2 bases; bases with no gene match: 10. This CDR3 is CASSFTGVSGMNTEAFF. As DNA, the CDR3 is TGCGCCAGCAGCTTTACAGGGGTTTCAGGGATGAACACTGAAGCTTTCTTT.

The rearrangement uses TRBV6-4 and TRBJ2-2, with 8 positions matching TRBD1. Germline CDR1 reads MRHNA; CDR2 reads SNTAGT. This CDR3 comprises 17 residues. The V gene end was trimmed by 2 bases and the J gene end by 2 bases; junction bases not matched to a gene: 7. CDR3: CASSDRGQARNTGELFF. In nucleotides, the CDR3 is TGTGCCAGCAGTGACAGGGGACAGGCTCGTAACACCGGGGAGCTGTTTTTT.

The genes are TRBV19 and TRBJ2-7; 7 bases map to TRBD1. This CDR3 contains 15 residues. The germline gives CDR1 LNHDA, CDR2 SQIVND (reference sequence). Trimming at V came to 4 bases and at J to 1 base, leaving 7 bases not matched to a gene. CDR3 amino acids: CASSSGQDYSYEQYF. The CDR3, as DNA: TGTGCCAGTAGTAGTGGACAGGATTATTCCTACGAGCAGTACTTC.

This clone showed up just a few times. Sequence at one end of the junction differs from germline and may be a read error. The chain combines TRBV11-2 with TRBJ2-7; weak D call: TRBD1 (6 bases). Germline CDR1 reads SGHAT; CDR2 reads FQNNGV. The CDR3 has 11 residues. The chain's CDR3 is CASSWGLSRNF. In nucleotides, the CDR3 is TGTGCCAGCAGCTGGGGGCTATCAAGAAACTTC.

The chain carries TRBV5-6 and TRBJ1-4, with 10 bases identical to TRBD1. V was pared by 3 bases and J by 4 bases, with 3 bases of the junction left unmatched. Germline values: CDR1 SGHDT, CDR2 YYEEEE. The CDR3 is made up of 15 amino acids. CDR3 region: CASSSTGGRNEKLFF. The CDR3, as DNA: TGTGCCAGCAGCTCGACAGGGGGCCGTAATGAAAAACTGTTTTTT.

The gene calls are TRBV9 and TRBJ2-2; 12 bases map to TRBD2. V was clipped by 0 bases and J by 1 base; unmatched bases: 4. Germline V CDR1 and CDR2: SGDLS, YYNGEE. The CDR3 is 18 amino acids. The CDR3: CASSVDLGLAGNTGELFF. CDR3 in DNA: TGTGCCAGCAGCGTAGATTTGGGACTAGCGGGGAACACCGGGGAGCTGTTTTTT. Drawing the rest from reference TRBV9 and TRBJ2-2, the complete variable domain is DSGVTQTPKHLITATGQRVTLRCSPRSGDLSVYWYQQSLDQGLQFLIQYYNGEERAKGNILERFSAQQFPDLHSELNLSSLELGDSALYFCASSVDLGLAGNTGELFFGEGSRLTVL.

The chain carries TRBV6-5 and TRBJ1-5, with D maybe TRBD1 (6 bases). Germline loops: CDR1 MNHEY, CDR2 SVGAGI. Trimming removed 6 bases from V and 5 bases from J, with 17 bases in between. The CDR3 runs to 15 residues. CDR3 sequence: CASRGTGTRDQPQHF. Here the CDR3 DNA reads TGTGCCAGCAGGGGAACCGGGACAAGAGATCAGCCCCAGCATTTT.

The chain is built from TRBV9 and TRBJ2-3; 11 bases align to TRBD2. The CDR3 consists of 17 residues. CDR1 and CDR2 (germline): SGDLS, YYNGEE. Losses at the gene ends were 0 bases for V and 5 bases for J; bases not matched to a gene: 8. The chain's CDR3 is CASSVAVSGGAIDTQYF. In DNA form, the CDR3 reads TGTGCCAGCAGCGTAGCGGTTAGCGGGGGGGCGATAGATACGCAGTATTTT.

The V gene is TRBV19, the J gene TRBJ2-7; 7 nucleotides line up with TRBD1. Per germline, CDR1 LNHDA and CDR2 SQIVND (reference sequence). The CDR3 length is 14 residues. J lost 3 bases, V lost 3 bases, and 5 bases had no gene match. CDR3 bases: TGTGCCAGTAGTATCCGACAGGGAAACTACGAGCAGTACTTC. This codes for CASSIRQGNYEQYF.

CDR3 nucleotide sequence: TGTGCCAGCAGCCCTACAGGGGGTGGGCAGCCCCAGCATTTT. Translated: CASSPTGGGQPQHF. The rearrangement links TRBV6-6 to TRBJ1-5; 8 bases align to TRBD1. Germline lookup yields CDR1 MNHNY and CDR2 SVGAGI (reference sequence). The CDR3 length is 14 residues. The V segment lost 6 bases and the J segment 7 bases; nucleotides outside the gene matches: 8.

This chain uses TRBV6-1 with TRBJ2-7, with D possibly matching TRBD1 (6 bases). Germline loops: CDR1 MNHNS, CDR2 SASEGT. The CDR3 spans 14 residues. V was cut by 6 bases and J by 3 bases, with 15 bases left in between. The CDR3 nucleotides are TGTGCCAGCAGGTTAGACAGGACGTTCTACGAGCAGTACTTC. Residues: CASRLDRTFYEQYF.

The rearrangement links TRBV18 to TRBJ2-1, with 13 nucleotides matching TRBD2. V trimming: 3 bases; J trimming: 4 bases; junction bases outside the gene matches: 3. Germline CDR1 reads KGHSH; CDR2 reads LQKENI. The CDR3 consists of 16 residues. The CDR3 bases are TGTGCCAGCTCACCGGCACTAGCGGGAGGGTACAATGAGCAGTTCTTC. Protein sequence: CASSPALAGGYNEQFF.

This clone was observed once. This chain joins TRBV7-3 and TRBJ2-7; 8 bases align to TRBD2. In germline, CDR1 is SGHTA, CDR2 FQGTGA. The length of the CDR3 is 14 residues. V shed 2 bases and J 3 bases; nucleotides not matched to a gene: 3. The CDR3 DNA is TGTGCCAGCAGCTTAGAACTAGCGGACTACGAGCAGTACTTC. It specifies CASSLELADYEQYF.

The chain joins TRBV30 to TRBJ1-1; D is unresolved. Trimming took 2 bases from V and 4 from J, leaving 14 bases between them. This CDR3 comprises 14 residues. CDR1 is GTSNPN, CDR2 SVGIG, per germline (reference sequence). This CDR3 is CAWSPYEEGTEAFF. CDR3 bases: TGTGCCTGGAGTCCGTATGAGGAGGGCACTGAAGCTTTCTTT.

J is TRBJ2-5 and V is TRBV7-9; TRBD2 matches 10 bases. Germline trimming cut 5 bases from V and 11 bases from J; bases unmatched to any gene: 17. The CDR3 length is 16 residues. Germline loops: CDR1 SEHNR, CDR2 FQNEAQ (reference sequence). CDR3 sequence (DNA): TGTGCCAGCAGCCGAGTACTAGCGGGGAGGCAGGGGAAGCAGTACTTC. Encoded protein: CASSRVLAGRQGKQYF.

This clone has more than one count but fewer than ten. Since the CDR3 does not end with the conserved phenylalanine or tryptophan, this likely comes from a read error. V usage is TRBV2 and J usage is TRBJ2-2; D call uncertain. Trimming took off 7 bases at V and 4 bases at J, with 10 bases between the two ends. This CDR3 comprises 13 residues. CDR1 and CDR2 (germline): SNHLY, FYNNEI. CDR3 in DNA: TGTGCCAGCACGGAGACAACCACCGGGGAGCTGTTTTTG. Translation: CASTETTTGELFL.

The chain couples TRBV7-9 to TRBJ2-3, with D perhaps matching TRBD1 (5 bases). V was clipped by 5 bases and J by 3 bases, with 12 bases between them. Germline values: CDR1 SEHNR, CDR2 FQNEAQ (reference sequence). This CDR3 comprises 14 residues. CDR3 protein: CASSIAAGTDTQYF. CDR3 DNA: TGTGCCAGCAGCATTGCGGCAGGGACAGATACGCAGTATTTT.

This clone was seen more than once but under ten times. The chain is built from TRBV16 and TRBJ1-5; possible D gene TRBD1, 6 bases. CDR1 KGHSY and CDR2 FQNENV come from the germline V gene. This CDR3 is 15 amino acids long. Between the trimmed V and J ends, which lost 0 bases and 4 bases, there was a span of 10 bases. The CDR3 sequence: CASSQSAGTNQPQHF. In DNA form, the CDR3 reads TGTGCCAGCAGCCAATCAGCTGGGACAAATCAGCCCCAGCATTTT. Filled out from reference TRBV16 and TRBJ1-5, the complete variable domain reads GEEVAQTPKHLVRGEGQKAKLYCAPIKGHSYVFWYQQVLKNEFKFLISFQNENVFDETGMPKERFSAKCLPNSPCSLEIQATKLEDSAVYFCASSQSAGTNQPQHFGDGTRLSIL.

This chain connects TRBV6-1 to TRBJ1-2; TRBD1 aligns across 7 bases. V was clipped by 3 bases and J by 5 bases; unmatched bases: 9. The length of the CDR3 is 15 residues. Germline lookup yields CDR1 MNHNS and CDR2 SASEGT. CDR3 coding DNA: TGTGCCAGCAGTGACTGGGACAGTTACCTTTATGGCTACACCTTC. Its protein is CASSDWDSYLYGYTF.

DNA of the CDR3: TGTGCCAGCAGTGTTCCGGGAGTAAGAGAAAAACTGTTTTTT. Residues: CASSVPGVREKLFF. The chain carries TRBV25-1 and TRBJ1-4; D is unclear. Trimming left V 4 bases short and J 8 bases short, with 14 bases between. Germline V lookup: CDR1 MGHDK, CDR2 SYGVNS. The CDR3 totals 14 residues.

The sample holds a few counts of this clone. The CDR3 DNA reads TGTGCCAGCAGCTTGGGACAGGGGTTAGCTGTTAGCAATCAGCCCCAGCATTTT. It translates to CASSLGQGLAVSNQPQHF. The gene calls are TRBV5-5 and TRBJ1-5, with 8 bases fitting TRBD1. The CDR3 has 18 residues. CDR1 is SGHKS and CDR2 is YYEKEE in the germline V gene (reference sequence). Germline trimming cut 0 bases from V and 0 bases from J; bases unmatched to any gene: 8.

This chain uses TRBV19 with TRBJ2-1; 8 bases match TRBD2. Germline values: CDR1 LNHDA, CDR2 SQIVND (reference sequence). The CDR3 consists of 17 residues. Trimming cost V 2 bases and J 3 bases; bases outside gene matches: 9. CDR3: CASSIRLTSGNYNEQFF. CDR3 sequence (DNA): TGTGCCAGTAGTATACGTCTCACTAGCGGCAACTACAATGAGCAGTTCTTC.